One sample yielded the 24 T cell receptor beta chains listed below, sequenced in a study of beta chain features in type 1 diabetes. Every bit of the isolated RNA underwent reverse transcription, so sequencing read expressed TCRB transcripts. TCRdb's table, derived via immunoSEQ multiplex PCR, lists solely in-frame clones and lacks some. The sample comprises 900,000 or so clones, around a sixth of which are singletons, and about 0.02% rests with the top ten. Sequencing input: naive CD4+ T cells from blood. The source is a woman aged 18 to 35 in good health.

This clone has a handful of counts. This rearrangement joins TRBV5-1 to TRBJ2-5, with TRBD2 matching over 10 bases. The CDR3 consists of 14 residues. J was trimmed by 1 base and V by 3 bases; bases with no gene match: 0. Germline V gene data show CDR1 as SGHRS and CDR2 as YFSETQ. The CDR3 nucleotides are TGCGCCAGCAGCTCTAGCGGGGGCCAAGAGACCCAGTACTTC. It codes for CASSSSGGQETQYF.

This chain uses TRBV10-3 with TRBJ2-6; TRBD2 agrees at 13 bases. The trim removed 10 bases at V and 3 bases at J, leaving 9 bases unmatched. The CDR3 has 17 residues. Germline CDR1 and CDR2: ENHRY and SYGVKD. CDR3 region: CATSTSGRANGANVLTF. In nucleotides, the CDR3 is TGTGCCACGTCTACTAGCGGGAGGGCCAATGGGGCCAACGTCCTGACTTTC.

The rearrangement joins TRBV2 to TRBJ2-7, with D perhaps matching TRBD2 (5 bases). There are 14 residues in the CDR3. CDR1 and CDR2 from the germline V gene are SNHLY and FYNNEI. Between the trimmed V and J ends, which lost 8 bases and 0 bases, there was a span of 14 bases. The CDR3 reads CASGVGASSYEQYF. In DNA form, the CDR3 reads TGTGCCAGCGGGGTGGGAGCGAGCTCCTACGAGCAGTACTTC.

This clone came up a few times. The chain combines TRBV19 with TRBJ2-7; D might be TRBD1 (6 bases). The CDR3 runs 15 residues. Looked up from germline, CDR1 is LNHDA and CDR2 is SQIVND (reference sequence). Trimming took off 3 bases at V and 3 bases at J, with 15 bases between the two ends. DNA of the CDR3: TGTGCCAGTAGTATGAGGGGACAATTACTCTACGAGCAGTACTTC. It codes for CASSMRGQLLYEQYF.

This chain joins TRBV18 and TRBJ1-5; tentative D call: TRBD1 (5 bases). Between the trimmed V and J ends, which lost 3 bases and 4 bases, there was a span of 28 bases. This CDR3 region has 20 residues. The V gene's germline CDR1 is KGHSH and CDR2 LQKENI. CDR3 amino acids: CASSPATIVSDDSLNQPQHF. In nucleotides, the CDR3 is TGTGCCAGCTCACCTGCTACGATTGTCTCTGACGACAGTTTGAATCAGCCCCAGCATTTT.

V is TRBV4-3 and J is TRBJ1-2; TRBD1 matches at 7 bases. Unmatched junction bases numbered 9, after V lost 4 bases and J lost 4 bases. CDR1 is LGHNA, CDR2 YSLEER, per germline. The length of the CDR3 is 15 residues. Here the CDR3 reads CASSPKMTGSYGYTF. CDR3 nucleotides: TGCGCCAGCAGCCCTAAAATGACAGGGTCCTATGGCTACACCTTC.

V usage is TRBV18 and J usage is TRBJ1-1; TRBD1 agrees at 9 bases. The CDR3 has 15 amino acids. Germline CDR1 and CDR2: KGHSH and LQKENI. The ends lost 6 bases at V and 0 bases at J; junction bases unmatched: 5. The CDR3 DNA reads TGTGCCAGCTCTCAAGGGACAGGGATGAACACTGAAGCTTTCTTT. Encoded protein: CASSQGTGMNTEAFF.

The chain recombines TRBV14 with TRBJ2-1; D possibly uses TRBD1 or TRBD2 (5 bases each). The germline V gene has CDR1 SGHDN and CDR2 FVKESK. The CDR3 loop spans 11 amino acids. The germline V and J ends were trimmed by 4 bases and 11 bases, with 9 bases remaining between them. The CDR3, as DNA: TGTGCCAGCAGCCCGGGACGGAAGCAGTTCTTC. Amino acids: CASSPGRKQFF.

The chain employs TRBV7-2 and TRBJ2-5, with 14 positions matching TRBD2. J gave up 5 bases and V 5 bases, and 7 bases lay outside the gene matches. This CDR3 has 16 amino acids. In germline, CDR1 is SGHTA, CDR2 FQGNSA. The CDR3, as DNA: TGTGCCAGCAGCGTAATGCGGACTAGCGGGAGGGAGACCCAGTACTTC. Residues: CASSVMRTSGRETQYF.

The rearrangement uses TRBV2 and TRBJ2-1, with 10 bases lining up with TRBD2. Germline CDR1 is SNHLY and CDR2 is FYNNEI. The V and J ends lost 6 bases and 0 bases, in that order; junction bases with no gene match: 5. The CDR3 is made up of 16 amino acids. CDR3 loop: CASRERLAGSYNEQFF. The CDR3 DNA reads TGTGCCAGCAGAGAAAGACTAGCGGGCTCCTACAATGAGCAGTTCTTC.

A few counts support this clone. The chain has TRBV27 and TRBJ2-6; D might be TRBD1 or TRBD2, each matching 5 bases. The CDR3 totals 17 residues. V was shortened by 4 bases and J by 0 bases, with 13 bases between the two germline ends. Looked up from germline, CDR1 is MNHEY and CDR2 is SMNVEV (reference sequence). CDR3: CASSSWDGYSGANVLTF. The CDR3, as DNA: TGTGCCAGCAGTTCTTGGGACGGCTACTCTGGGGCCAACGTCCTGACTTTC.

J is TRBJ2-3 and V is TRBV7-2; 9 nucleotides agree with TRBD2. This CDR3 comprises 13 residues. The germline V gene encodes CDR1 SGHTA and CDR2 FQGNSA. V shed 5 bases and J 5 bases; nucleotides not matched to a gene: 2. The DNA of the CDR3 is TGTGCCAGCAGCCGTAGCGGGAGAGATACGCAGTATTTT. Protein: CASSRSGRDTQYF.

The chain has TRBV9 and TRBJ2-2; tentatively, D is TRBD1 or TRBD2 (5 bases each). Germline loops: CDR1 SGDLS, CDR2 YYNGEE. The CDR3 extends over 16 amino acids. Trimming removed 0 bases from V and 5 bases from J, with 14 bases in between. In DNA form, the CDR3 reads TGTGCCAGCAGCGTAGTTGGGGGAGTAAGAACCGGGGAGCTGTTTTTT. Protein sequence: CASSVVGGVRTGELFF.

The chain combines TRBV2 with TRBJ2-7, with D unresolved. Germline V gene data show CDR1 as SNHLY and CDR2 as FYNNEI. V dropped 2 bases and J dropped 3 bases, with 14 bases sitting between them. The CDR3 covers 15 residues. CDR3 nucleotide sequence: TGTGCCAGCAGTGAAATAGGGATCGAGAACTACGAGCAGTACTTC. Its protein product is CASSEIGIENYEQYF.

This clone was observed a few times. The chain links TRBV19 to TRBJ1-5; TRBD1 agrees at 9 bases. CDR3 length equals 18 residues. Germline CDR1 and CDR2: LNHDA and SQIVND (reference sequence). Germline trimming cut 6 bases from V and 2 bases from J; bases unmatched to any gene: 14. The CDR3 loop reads CASSRSGTGYSGNQPQHF. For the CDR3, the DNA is TGTGCCAGTAGCCGTTCGGGGACAGGGTATTCGGGCAATCAGCCCCAGCATTTT.

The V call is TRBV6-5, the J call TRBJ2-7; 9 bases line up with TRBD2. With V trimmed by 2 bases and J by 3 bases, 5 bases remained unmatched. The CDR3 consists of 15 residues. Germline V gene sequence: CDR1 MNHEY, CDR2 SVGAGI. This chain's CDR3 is CASSYAGGSGYEQYF. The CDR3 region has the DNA TGTGCCAGCAGTTACGCGGGAGGGTCAGGCTACGAGCAGTACTTC.

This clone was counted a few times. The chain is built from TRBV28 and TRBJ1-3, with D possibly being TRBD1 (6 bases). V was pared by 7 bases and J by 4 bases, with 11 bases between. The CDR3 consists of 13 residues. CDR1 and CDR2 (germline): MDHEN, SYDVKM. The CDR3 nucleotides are TGTGCCAGCAACAGGGCCGGAGGAAACACCATATATTTT. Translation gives CASNRAGGNTIYF.

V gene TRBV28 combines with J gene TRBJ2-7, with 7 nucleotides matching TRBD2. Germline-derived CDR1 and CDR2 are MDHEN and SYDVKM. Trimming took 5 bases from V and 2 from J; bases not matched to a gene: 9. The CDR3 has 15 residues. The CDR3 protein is CASSLPGGGPYEQYF. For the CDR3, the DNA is TGTGCCAGCAGTCTACCGGGGGGAGGGCCCTACGAGCAGTACTTC.

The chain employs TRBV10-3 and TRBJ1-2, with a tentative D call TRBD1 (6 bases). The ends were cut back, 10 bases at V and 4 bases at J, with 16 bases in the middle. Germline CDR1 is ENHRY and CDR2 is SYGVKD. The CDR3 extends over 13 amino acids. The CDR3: CATRTDALYGYTF. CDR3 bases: TGTGCCACCCGGACAGATGCTCTCTATGGCTACACCTTC.

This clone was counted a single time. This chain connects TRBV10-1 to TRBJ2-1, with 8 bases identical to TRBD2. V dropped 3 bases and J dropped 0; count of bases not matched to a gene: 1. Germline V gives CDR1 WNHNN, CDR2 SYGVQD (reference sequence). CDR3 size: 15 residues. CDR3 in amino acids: CASSDRGGSYNEQFF. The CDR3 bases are TGCGCCAGCAGTGACCGGGGGGGCTCCTACAATGAGCAGTTCTTC.

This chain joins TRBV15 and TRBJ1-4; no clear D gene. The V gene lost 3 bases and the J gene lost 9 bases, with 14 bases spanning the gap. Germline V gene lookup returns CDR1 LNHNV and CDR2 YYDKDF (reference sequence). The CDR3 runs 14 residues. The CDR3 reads CATSSPSREQKLFF. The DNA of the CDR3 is TGTGCCACCAGCAGTCCTTCCCGGGAGCAAAAACTGTTTTTT.

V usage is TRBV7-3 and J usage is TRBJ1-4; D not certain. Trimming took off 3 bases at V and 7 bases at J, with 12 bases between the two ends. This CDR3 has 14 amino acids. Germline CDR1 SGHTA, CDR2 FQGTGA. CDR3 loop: CASSFADLGEKLFF. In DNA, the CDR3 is TGTGCCAGCAGCTTTGCAGACTTGGGTGAAAAACTGTTTTTT. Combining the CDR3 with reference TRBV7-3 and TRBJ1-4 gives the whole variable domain GAGVSQTPSNKVTEKGKYVELRCDPISGHTALYWYRQSLGQGPEFLIYFQGTGAADDSGLPNDRFFAVRPEGSVSTLKIQRTERGDSAVYLCASSFADLGEKLFFGSGTQLSVL.

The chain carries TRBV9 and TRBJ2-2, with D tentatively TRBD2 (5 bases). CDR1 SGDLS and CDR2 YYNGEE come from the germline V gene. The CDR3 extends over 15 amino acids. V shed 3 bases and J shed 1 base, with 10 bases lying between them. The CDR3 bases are TGTGCCAGCAGCGGCAGCGGAGAGAACACCGGGGAGCTGTTTTTT. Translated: CASSGSGENTGELFF.

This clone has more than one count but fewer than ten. CDR3 amino acids: CASSAESYEQYF. The CDR3 DNA follows: TGTGCCAGCAGTGCCGAATCCTACGAGCAGTACTTC. This rearrangement joins TRBV6-6 to TRBJ2-7; D not certain. There are 12 residues in the CDR3. Trimming took 5 bases from V and 1 from J, leaving 6 bases between them. Germline CDR1 and CDR2: MNHNY and SVGAGI (reference sequence).